The TCR beta chain described here comes from a study of response to subunit inactivated influenza vaccine. This clonotype occurred a few times. The CDR3 has 15 amino acids. With V trimmed by 5 bases and J by 6 bases, 8 bases remained unmatched. From germline, CDR1 is MNHEY and CDR2 SVGEGT. TCRdb itself ran the RT-PCR reads through MiXCR, one entry per CDR3 protein. The table records roughly 650,000 distinct CDR3 sequences, less than 20% of them present only once. This rearrangement joins TRBV6-2 or TRBV6-3 to TRBJ2-2; TRBD1 matches 8 bases. This receptor was obtained from a man aged 45-65 years who received an inactivated influenza vaccine. The input for sequencing was PBMCs from blood, taken 12 days after vaccination. CDR3 residues: CASSRGQGIAGELFF. The CDR3 region has the DNA TGTGCCAGCAGTCGCGGACAGGGCATTGCCGGGGAGCTGTTTTTT.